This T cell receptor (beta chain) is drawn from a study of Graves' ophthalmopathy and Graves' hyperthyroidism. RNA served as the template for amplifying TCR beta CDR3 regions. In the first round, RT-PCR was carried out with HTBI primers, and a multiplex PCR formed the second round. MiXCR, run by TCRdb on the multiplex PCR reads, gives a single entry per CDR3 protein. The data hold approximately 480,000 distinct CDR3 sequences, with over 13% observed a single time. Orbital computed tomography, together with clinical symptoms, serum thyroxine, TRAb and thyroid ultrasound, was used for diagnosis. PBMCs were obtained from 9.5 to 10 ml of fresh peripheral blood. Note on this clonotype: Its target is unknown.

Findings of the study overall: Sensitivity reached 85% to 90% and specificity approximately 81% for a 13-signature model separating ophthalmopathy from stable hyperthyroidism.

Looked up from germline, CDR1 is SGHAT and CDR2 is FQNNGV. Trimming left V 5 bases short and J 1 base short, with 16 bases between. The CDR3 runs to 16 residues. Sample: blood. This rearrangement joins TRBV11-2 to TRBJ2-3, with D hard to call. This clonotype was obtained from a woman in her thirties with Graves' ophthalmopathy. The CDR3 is CASSQRLLFGTDTQYF. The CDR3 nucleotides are TGTGCCAGCAGCCAGAGGCTTCTTTTCGGCACAGATACGCAGTATTTT.